The 31 T cell receptor beta chains below come from one sample, sequenced in a study of cytomegalovirus exposure and HLA in healthy donors. PCR used 60 Vbeta primers and 13 Jbeta primers. Sequencing was performed with immunoSEQ multiplex PCR; in TCRdb, only in-frame clones are kept and a portion is missing. The sample has about 51,000 clones, 81% seen once. The sample was PBMCs. The origin of the receptors is a boy aged 5 to 17 in good health and CMV-seropositive.

CDR3: CASTGVDGYTF. The CDR3 DNA reads as TGTGCCAGCACAGGGGTGGATGGCTACACCTTC. The V gene is TRBV9, the J gene TRBJ1-2; D is possibly TRBD1 (6 bases). The CDR3 covers 11 residues. CDR1 SGDLS and CDR2 YYNGEE come from the germline V gene. V lost 6 bases, J lost 6 bases, and 9 bases lay in between.

The gene calls are TRBV6-1 and TRBJ2-3; possible D gene TRBD2, 5 bases. The germline V gene has CDR1 MNHNS and CDR2 SASEGT. The CDR3 has 12 amino acids. Trimming removed 6 bases at V and 10 bases at J, with 14 bases between. Written as DNA, the CDR3 is TGTGCCAGCAGGGACCTCCGGGATCCGCAGTATTTT. Encoded protein: CASRDLRDPQYF.

The V and J genes are TRBV5-4 and TRBJ1-1, with no clear D. V was trimmed by 9 bases and J by 5 bases, leaving 23 bases between them. The CDR3 loop spans 15 amino acids. CDR1 and CDR2 (germline): SGHNT, YYREEE (reference sequence). For the CDR3, the DNA is TGTGCCAACACGCATCCGAGGGAGAGGAAGACTGAAGCTTTCTTT. It encodes CANTHPRERKTEAFF.

This clone was detected only a few times. This chain uses TRBV6-6 with TRBJ2-2, with D maybe TRBD1 (5 bases). Germline V CDR1 and CDR2: MNHNY, SVGAGI (reference sequence). V was pared by 6 bases and J by 3 bases, with 11 bases between. This CDR3 spans 14 amino acids. The CDR3 sequence is CASRKQADTGELFF. The CDR3 DNA reads TGTGCCAGCAGGAAACAGGCGGACACCGGGGAGCTGTTTTTT.

The chain carries TRBV5-5 and TRBJ2-5; D is unresolved. Germline-derived CDR1 and CDR2 are SGHKS and YYEKEE (reference sequence). The CDR3 covers 13 residues. Trimming removed 2 bases at V and 5 bases at J, with 10 bases between. The CDR3 coding sequence is TGTGCCAGCAGCTTTGACATCGAGGAGACCCAGTACTTC. Amino acids: CASSFDIEETQYF. Full variable domain (remainder filled in from reference TRBV5-5 and TRBJ2-5): DAGVTQSPTHLIKTRGQQVTLRCSPISGHKSVSWYQQVLGQGPQFIFQYYEKEERGRGNFPDRFSARQFPNYSSELNVNALLLGDSALYLCASSFDIEETQYFGPGTRLLVL.

V is TRBV7-9 and J is TRBJ2-7, with D unresolved. The V end lost 5 bases, the J end lost 6 bases, and 11 bases lay between the germline ends. The CDR3 contains 12 residues. CDR1 SEHNR and CDR2 FQNEAQ come from the germline V gene (reference sequence). The CDR3 is CASSLGVSEQYF. DNA for the CDR3: TGTGCCAGCAGCCTCGGTGTGTCCGAGCAGTACTTC.

The chain carries TRBV7-9 and TRBJ2-2; 7 nucleotides line up with TRBD1. Germline V gene sequence: CDR1 SEHNR, CDR2 FQNEAQ (reference sequence). Trimming took 3 bases from V and 6 from J; bases not matched to a gene: 7. The CDR3 extends over 15 amino acids. CDR3 DNA sequence: TGTGCCAGCAGCTTCGTCCCGGGACAGTCCGGGGAGCTGTTTTTT. Translating it yields CASSFVPGQSGELFF.

This chain joins TRBV2 and TRBJ1-5, with D perhaps matching TRBD1 (5 bases). Trimming shortened V by 6 bases and J by 4 bases, and 10 bases separated the two germline ends. CDR1 and CDR2 (germline): SNHLY, FYNNEI. The CDR3 is 13 residues long. The CDR3 loop reads CASSPGENQPQHF. The CDR3 DNA sequence: TGTGCCAGCAGCCCGGGGGAGAATCAGCCCCAGCATTTT.

The V and J genes are TRBV2 and TRBJ1-1; D unclear. Germline V gene lookup returns CDR1 SNHLY and CDR2 FYNNEI. V was trimmed by 4 bases and J by 4 bases, leaving 22 bases between them. The CDR3 is made up of 17 amino acids. In nucleotides, the CDR3 is TGTGCCAGCAGTGGGCATCTAGCGCTTAGAGGGAGCACTGAAGCTTTCTTT. It translates to CASSGHLALRGSTEAFF. Combining the CDR3 with reference TRBV2 and TRBJ1-1 gives the whole variable domain EPEVTQTPSHQVTQMGQEVILRCVPISNHLYFYWYRQILGQKVEFLVSFYNNEISEKSEIFDDQFSVERPDGSNFTLKIRSTKLEDSAMYFCASSGHLALRGSTEAFFGQGTRLTVV.

Worth noting for this clone: One end of the junction varies from germline; a read error may be responsible. V gene TRBV7-9 combines with J gene TRBJ1-1, with 8 bases aligning to TRBD1. CDR1 is SEHNR and CDR2 is FQNEAQ in the germline V gene (reference sequence). The CDR3 is 16 residues long. The CDR3 region has the DNA TGTTCCAGCAGCCAATCAGGACAGGGCTTGAACACTGAAGCTTTCTTT. It specifies CSSSQSGQGLNTEAFF.

This chain uses TRBV6-1 with TRBJ2-1; 8 bases align to TRBD1. This CDR3 contains 16 residues. V shed 4 bases and J 3 bases; nucleotides not matched to a gene: 8. Per the germline V gene, CDR1 is MNHNS and CDR2 is SASEGT. As DNA, the CDR3 is TGTGCCAGCAGTGTGCTCGGACAGGGCGTCTACAATGAGCAGTTCTTC. Its protein product is CASSVLGQGVYNEQFF.

This chain connects TRBV2 to TRBJ2-2, with D hard to call. The CDR3 consists of 17 residues. Trimming removed 2 bases from V and 0 bases from J, with 13 bases in between. Germline loops: CDR1 SNHLY, CDR2 FYNNEI. The CDR3 here is CASSENFDSTNTGELFF. The DNA of the CDR3 is TGTGCCAGCAGTGAAAATTTTGACTCCACGAACACCGGGGAGCTGTTTTTT. The entire variable domain, with the rest obtained from reference TRBV2 and TRBJ2-2, is as follows: EPEVTQTPSHQVTQMGQEVILRCVPISNHLYFYWYRQILGQKVEFLVSFYNNEISEKSEIFDDQFSVERPDGSNFTLKIRSTKLEDSAMYFCASSENFDSTNTGELFFGEGSRLTVL.

The chain combines TRBV6-5 with TRBJ2-5; possibly TRBD2 for D (6 bases). The CDR3 runs 14 residues. CDR1 and CDR2 from the germline V gene are MNHEY and SVGAGI. The V end was cut by 5 bases, the J end by 4 bases, with 14 bases between. CDR3 in amino acids: CASSLGGLTETQYF. CDR3 coding DNA: TGTGCCAGCAGTCTCGGAGGGCTTACAGAGACCCAGTACTTC.

The chain carries TRBV5-6 and TRBJ2-7; 10 bases map to TRBD1. The trim removed 2 bases at V and 4 bases at J, leaving 3 bases unmatched. Germline loops: CDR1 SGHDT, CDR2 YYEEEE. CDR3 length equals 14 residues. The CDR3, as DNA: TGTGCCAGCAGCTTTGGGACAGGGGTATACGAGCAGTACTTC. Translated: CASSFGTGVYEQYF.

This chain uses TRBV6-5 with TRBJ1-2; 9 nucleotides agree with TRBD1. With 4 bases clipped from V and 6 bases from J, the junction kept 9 bases outside the gene matches. CDR1 and CDR2 (germline): MNHEY, SVGAGI. CDR3 length equals 15 residues. The DNA for the CDR3 is TGTGCCAGCAGTTCCACCGACAGGGGGGCGAATGGCTACACCTTC. This encodes CASSSTDRGANGYTF.

This clone has a handful of counts. The chain joins TRBV7-3 to TRBJ2-3, with 10 bases fitting TRBD2. The CDR3 is 18 residues long. With V trimmed by 2 bases and J by 6 bases, 14 bases remained unmatched. The germline V gene encodes CDR1 SGHTA and CDR2 FQGTGA. The CDR3 loop reads CASSLADLSSGGDDTQYF. CDR3 coding DNA: TGTGCCAGCAGCTTAGCGGACCTTTCTAGCGGGGGAGACGATACGCAGTATTTT.

The J gene is TRBJ2-5, the V gene TRBV7-9, with D perhaps TRBD2 (5 bases). The V gene's germline CDR1 is SEHNR and CDR2 FQNEAQ (reference sequence). Trimming took off 3 bases at V and 5 bases at J, with 19 bases between the two ends. The CDR3 consists of 16 residues. The DNA of the CDR3 is TGTGCCAGCAGCTTTAGCCCTCACGCGGGCCGTGAGACCCAGTACTTC. Amino acids: CASSFSPHAGRETQYF.

The rearrangement uses TRBV15 and TRBJ2-3, with TRBD2 matching 7 bases. Germline trimming cut 6 bases from V and 0 bases from J; bases unmatched to any gene: 3. The germline V gene has CDR1 LNHNV and CDR2 YYDKDF (reference sequence). This CDR3 is built from 14 residues. The CDR3 sequence is CATRERGSTDTQYF. The CDR3 DNA is TGTGCCACCAGGGAGCGGGGAAGCACAGATACGCAGTATTTT.

In its sample, this clone was seen once. The gene calls are TRBV5-1 and TRBJ2-1, with TRBD1 matching 9 bases. The V gene end was trimmed by 4 bases and the J gene end by 3 bases; junction bases not matched to a gene: 5. CDR3 size: 15 residues. In germline, CDR1 is SGHRS, CDR2 YFSETQ. The CDR3 nucleotides read TGCGCCAGCAGCACCCGACAGGGGGTCTACAATGAGCAGTTCTTC. Its translation is CASSTRQGVYNEQFF.

V usage is TRBV5-1 and J usage is TRBJ2-2; 7 bases map to TRBD1. The V and J ends lost 4 bases and 7 bases, in that order; junction bases with no gene match: 13. This CDR3 has 16 amino acids. The germline CDR1 and CDR2 sequences are SGHRS and YFSETQ. CDR3 in amino acids: CASSLRGGPDHGELFF. The CDR3 DNA is TGCGCCAGCAGCCTACGAGGGGGCCCAGATCACGGGGAGCTGTTTTTT. Together with reference TRBV5-1 and TRBJ2-2, the CDR3 gives the full variable domain: KAGVTQTPRYLIKTRGQQVTLSCSPISGHRSVSWYQQTPGQGLQFLFEYFSETQRNKGNFPGRFSGRQFSNSRSEMNVSTLELGDSALYLCASSLRGGPDHGELFFGEGSRLTVL.

The chain couples TRBV7-6 to TRBJ2-2; D is possibly TRBD2 (5 bases). The V gene's germline CDR1 is SGHVS and CDR2 FNYEAQ. V lost 5 bases, J lost 10 bases, and 14 bases lay in between. The length of the CDR3 is 13 residues. CDR3 sequence (DNA): TGTGCCAGCAGCACTAGTGGGCCTGAGGAGCTGTTTTTT. Its protein is CASSTSGPEELFF.

J is TRBJ2-3 and V is TRBV2, with 11 bases identical to TRBD2. CDR3 length: 16 residues. V trimming: 6 bases; J trimming: 3 bases; junction bases outside the gene matches: 8. Germline CDR1 reads SNHLY; CDR2 reads FYNNEI. CDR3: CASSGTSGRATDTQYF. CDR3 sequence (DNA): TGTGCCAGCAGCGGGACTAGCGGTCGAGCTACAGATACGCAGTATTTT.

This chain joins TRBV7-3 and TRBJ2-4, with a weak D call TRBD2 (5 bases). The germline V and J ends were trimmed by 3 bases and 6 bases, with 9 bases remaining between them. Per germline, CDR1 SGHTA and CDR2 FQGTGA. The CDR3 is 13 amino acids. The CDR3 bases are TGTGCCAGCAGCTTGGCTAGCACAAACATTCAGTACTTC. It encodes CASSLASTNIQYF. The whole variable domain, filled in from reference TRBV7-3 and TRBJ2-4, reads GAGVSQTPSNKVTEKGKYVELRCDPISGHTALYWYRQSLGQGPEFLIYFQGTGAADDSGLPNDRFFAVRPEGSVSTLKIQRTERGDSAVYLCASSLASTNIQYFGAGTRLSVL.

The chain joins TRBV7-9 to TRBJ1-6, with D tentatively TRBD1 (6 bases). Trimming left V 4 bases short and J 9 bases short, with 16 bases between. Germline CDR1 and CDR2: SEHNR and FQNEAQ (reference sequence). The CDR3 runs to 15 residues. CDR3: CASSSNYRVSSPLHF. The CDR3 DNA reads as TGTGCCAGCAGCTCGAATTACAGGGTTAGTTCACCCCTCCACTTT. Drawing the rest from reference TRBV7-9 and TRBJ1-6, the complete variable domain is DTGVSQNPRHKITKRGQNVTFRCDPISEHNRLYWYRQTLGQGPEFLTYFQNEAQLEKSRLLSDRFSAERPKGSFSTLEIQRTEQGDSAMYLCASSSNYRVSSPLHFGNGTRLTVT.

The V call is TRBV14, the J call TRBJ2-5, with D unclear. The CDR3 is 14 amino acids. Trimming pared 3 bases from V and 5 bases from J, leaving 13 bases between. Germline loops: CDR1 SGHDN, CDR2 FVKESK. The CDR3 reads CASSHITSLETQYF. The DNA for the CDR3 is TGTGCCAGCAGCCACATAACGAGTTTGGAGACCCAGTACTTC.

The V and J genes are TRBV5-4 and TRBJ2-1, with 16 bases aligning to TRBD2. This CDR3 contains 16 residues. The V gene end was trimmed by 0 bases and the J gene end by 9 bases; junction bases not matched to a gene: 3. CDR1 is SGHNT, CDR2 YYREEE, per germline (reference sequence). The CDR3, as DNA: TGTGCCAGCAGCTTGGAGGGACTAGCGGGGGGGCGTGAGCAGTTCTTC. Translating it yields CASSLEGLAGGREQFF.

In its sample, this clone was seen a few times. The V call is TRBV18, the J call TRBJ1-3; possible D gene TRBD1, 5 bases. Germline V gene data show CDR1 as KGHSH and CDR2 as LQKENI. With 10 bases removed from V and 0 bases from J, the gap between germline ends came to 16 bases. The CDR3 extends over 15 amino acids. This CDR3 is CATRASAHSGNTIYF. The DNA of the CDR3 is TGTGCCACCAGGGCTTCGGCCCACTCTGGAAACACCATATATTTT.

This rearrangement joins TRBV6-5 to TRBJ1-1; tentative D call: TRBD1 (5 bases). CDR1 MNHEY and CDR2 SVGAGI come from the germline V gene. Deletions cut 7 bases from V and 9 bases from J, with 21 bases between. The CDR3 totals 14 residues. This CDR3 is CASKGKWVGGKAFF. The CDR3 nucleotides are TGTGCCAGCAAGGGAAAATGGGTCGGGGGGAAAGCTTTCTTT.

The rearrangement uses TRBV19 and TRBJ1-6; tentatively, D is TRBD1 (5 bases). V was pared by 3 bases and J by 7 bases, with 10 bases between. The CDR3 length is 14 residues. The germline CDR1 and CDR2 sequences are LNHDA and SQIVND (reference sequence). The CDR3 bases are TGTGCCAGTAGTATTGGGGCTAAAAATTCACCCCTCCACTTT. Residues: CASSIGAKNSPLHF.

This rearrangement joins TRBV6-1 to TRBJ1-6; D might be TRBD1 (6 bases). V lost 2 bases and J lost 9, with 23 bases in between. This CDR3 spans 18 amino acids. Germline CDR1 reads MNHNS; CDR2 reads SASEGT. The CDR3 region has the DNA TGTGCCAGCAGTGAAAAATTAAGGGTCCAGGGGAGAGCTTCACCCCTCCACTTT. Encoded protein: CASSEKLRVQGRASPLHF.

This clone was counted only a few times. The chain combines TRBV7-6 with TRBJ2-3; no reliable D call. CDR3 length: 16 residues. Germline CDR1 SGHVS, CDR2 FNYEAQ. V was shortened by 2 bases and J by 3 bases, with 15 bases between the two germline ends. CDR3 in amino acids: CASSLYGGIKTDTQYF. The CDR3 DNA follows: TGTGCCAGCAGCTTATACGGCGGTATAAAAACAGATACGCAGTATTTT.